The T cell receptor (beta chain) described here comes from a study of T cells in localized non-small cell lung cancer. Study outcomes and limitations: Higher blood T cell density went with longer overall survival. Uninvolved adjacent lung showed the highest T cell clonality, exceeding tumor.

TCRdb's copy holds only in-frame clones and misses some; the assay was immunoSEQ multiplex PCR. This sample has roughly 2,500 clones, with around 30% found just once. The length of the CDR3 is 14 residues. V lost 2 bases and J 1 base, leaving 8 bases between the germline ends. Germline CDR1 LGHNA, CDR2 YSLEER. On this clone itself: Its antigen is not known.

The sequencing used lung tumor tissue, collected before any cancer treatment. The clonotype was recovered from a female donor of 60 years or more with stage II squamous cell lung carcinoma. The chain uses TRBV4-3 and TRBJ1-2; D gene uncertain. The CDR3 loop is CASSQFGSNYGYTF. Written as DNA, the CDR3 is TGCGCCAGCAGCCAATTTGGCAGTAACTATGGCTACACCTTC.